The T cell receptor beta chain under discussion was sequenced for a study of T cell responses to AZD1222 COVID-19 vaccine. The V end was cut by 6 bases, the J end by 7 bases, with 16 bases between. Germline CDR1 and CDR2: ENHRY and SYGVKD. The CDR3 has 13 amino acids. Profiling relied on immunoSEQ multiplex PCR, and the TCRdb table lists in-frame clones only, not all of them. The sample consists of some 160,000 clones, 90% to 95% of them appearing once. The rearrangement joins TRBV10-3 to TRBJ2-7; weak D call: TRBD1 (5 bases). Here the sequenced sample was peripheral blood, taken on day 0 of AZD1222 vaccination. The TCR comes from an adult in good health. The CDR3 DNA reads as TGTGCCATCAGGCCAGGGATCTTGGGGGAGCAGTACTTC. Residues: CAIRPGILGEQYF.